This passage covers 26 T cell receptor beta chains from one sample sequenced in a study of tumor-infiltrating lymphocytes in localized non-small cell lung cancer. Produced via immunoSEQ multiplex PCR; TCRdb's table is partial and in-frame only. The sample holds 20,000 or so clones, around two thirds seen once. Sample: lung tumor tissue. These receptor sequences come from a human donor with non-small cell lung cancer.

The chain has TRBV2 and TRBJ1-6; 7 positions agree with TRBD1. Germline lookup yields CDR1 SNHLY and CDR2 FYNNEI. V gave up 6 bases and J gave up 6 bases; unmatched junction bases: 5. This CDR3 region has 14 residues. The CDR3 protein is CASRTGVLNSPLHF. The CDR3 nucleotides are TGTGCCAGCAGAACAGGGGTCCTTAATTCACCCCTCCACTTT.

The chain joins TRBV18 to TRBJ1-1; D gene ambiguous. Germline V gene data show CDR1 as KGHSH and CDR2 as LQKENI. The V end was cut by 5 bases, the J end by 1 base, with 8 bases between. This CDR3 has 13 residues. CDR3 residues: CASSSEENTEAFF. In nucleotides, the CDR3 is TGTGCCAGCTCAAGCGAAGAGAACACTGAAGCTTTCTTT. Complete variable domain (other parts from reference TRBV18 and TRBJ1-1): NAGVMQNPRHLVRRRGQEARLRCSPMKGHSHVYWYRQLPEEGLKFMVYLQKENIIDESGMPKERFSAEFPKEGPSILRIQQVVRGDSAAYFCASSSEENTEAFFGQGTRLTVV.

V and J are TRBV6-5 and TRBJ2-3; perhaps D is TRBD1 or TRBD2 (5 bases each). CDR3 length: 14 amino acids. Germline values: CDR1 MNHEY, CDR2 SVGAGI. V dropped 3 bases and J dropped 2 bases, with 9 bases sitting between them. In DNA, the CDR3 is TGTGCCAGCAGTTATGGGGGTTACACAGATACGCAGTATTTT. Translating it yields CASSYGGYTDTQYF.

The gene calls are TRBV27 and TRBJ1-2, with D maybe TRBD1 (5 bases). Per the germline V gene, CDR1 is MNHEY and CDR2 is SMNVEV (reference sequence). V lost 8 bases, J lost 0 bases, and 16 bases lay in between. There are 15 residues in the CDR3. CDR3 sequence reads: CASRTRAVTNYGYTF. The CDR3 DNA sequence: TGTGCCAGCCGAACCAGGGCCGTCACTAACTATGGCTACACCTTC.

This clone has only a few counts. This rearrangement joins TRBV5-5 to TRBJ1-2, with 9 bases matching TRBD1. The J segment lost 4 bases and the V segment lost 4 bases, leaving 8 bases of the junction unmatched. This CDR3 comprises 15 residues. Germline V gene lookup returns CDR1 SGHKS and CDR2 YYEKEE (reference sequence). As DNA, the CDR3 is TGTGCCAGCAGCCCCCGGGACAGGGCCTCCTATGGCTACACCTTC. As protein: CASSPRDRASYGYTF.

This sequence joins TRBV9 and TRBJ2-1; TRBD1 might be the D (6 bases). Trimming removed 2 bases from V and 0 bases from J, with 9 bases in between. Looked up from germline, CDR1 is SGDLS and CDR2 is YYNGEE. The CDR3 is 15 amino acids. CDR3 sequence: CASSVGQSSYNEQFF. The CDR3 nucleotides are TGTGCCAGCAGCGTTGGACAGAGCTCCTACAATGAGCAGTTCTTC.

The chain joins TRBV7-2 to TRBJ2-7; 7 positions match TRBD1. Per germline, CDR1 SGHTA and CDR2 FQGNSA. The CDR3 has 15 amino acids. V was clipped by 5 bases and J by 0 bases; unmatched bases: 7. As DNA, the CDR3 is TGTGCCAGCAGCCCATTGGCAGGGGGCTCCTACGAGCAGTACTTC. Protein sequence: CASSPLAGGSYEQYF.

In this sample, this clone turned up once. The CDR3 region has the DNA TGTGCCAGCAGCTTATCCGGCGGGAGCTCCTACAATGAGCAGTTCTTC. It encodes CASSLSGGSSYNEQFF. V gene TRBV7-9 combines with J gene TRBJ2-1; 7 bases align to TRBD2. V gave up 2 bases and J gave up 0 bases; unmatched junction bases: 4. This CDR3 has 16 residues. CDR1 is SEHNR, CDR2 FQNEAQ, per germline (reference sequence).

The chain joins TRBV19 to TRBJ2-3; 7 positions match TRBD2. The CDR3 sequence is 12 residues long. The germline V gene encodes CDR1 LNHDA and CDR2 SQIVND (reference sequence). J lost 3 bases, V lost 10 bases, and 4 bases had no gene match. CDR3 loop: CATAGETDTQYF. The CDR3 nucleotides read TGTGCCACCGCGGGGGAAACAGATACGCAGTATTTT.

The CDR3 nucleotides read TGCGCCAGCAGCTTGGGGCGGATTATGAACACTGAAGCTTTCTTT. Amino acid sequence: CASSLGRIMNTEAFF. The V gene is TRBV5-1, the J gene TRBJ1-1; the D is unclear. CDR1 and CDR2 (germline): SGHRS, YFSETQ. The CDR3 is made up of 15 amino acids. V dropped 0 bases and J dropped 0 bases, with 9 bases sitting between them.

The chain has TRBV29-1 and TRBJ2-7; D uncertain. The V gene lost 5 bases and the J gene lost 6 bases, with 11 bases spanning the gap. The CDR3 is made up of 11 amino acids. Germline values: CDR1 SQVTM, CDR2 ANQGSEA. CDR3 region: CSVREYSEQYF. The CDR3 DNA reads TGCAGCGTTCGCGAGTACTCCGAGCAGTACTTC.

CDR3 protein: CASSEGPGQLNQPQHF. For the CDR3, the DNA is TGTGCCAGCAGTGAAGGCCCGGGACAACTCAATCAGCCCCAGCATTTT. V and J are TRBV6-1 and TRBJ1-5; D possibly corresponds to TRBD1 (6 bases). Deletions cut 1 base from V and 3 bases from J, with 13 bases between. CDR3 length: 16 residues. Looked up from germline, CDR1 is MNHNS and CDR2 is SASEGT.

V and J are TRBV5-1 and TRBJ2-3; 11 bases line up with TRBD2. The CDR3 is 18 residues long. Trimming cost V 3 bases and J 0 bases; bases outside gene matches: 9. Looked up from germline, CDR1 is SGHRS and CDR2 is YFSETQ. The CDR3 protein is CASSSGLAVSWSTDTQYF. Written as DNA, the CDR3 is TGCGCCAGCAGCTCGGGACTAGCGGTCTCCTGGAGCACAGATACGCAGTATTTT.

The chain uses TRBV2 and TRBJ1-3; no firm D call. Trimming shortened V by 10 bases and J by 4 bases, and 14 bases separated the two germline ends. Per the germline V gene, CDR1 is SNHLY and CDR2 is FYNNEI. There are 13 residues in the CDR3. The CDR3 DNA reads TGTGCCATCCCAAAAGGGTACGGAAACACCATATATTTT. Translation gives CAIPKGYGNTIYF.

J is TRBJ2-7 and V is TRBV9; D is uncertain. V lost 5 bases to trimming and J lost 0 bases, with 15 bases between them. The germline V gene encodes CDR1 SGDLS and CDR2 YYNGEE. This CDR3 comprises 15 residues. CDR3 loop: CASSLGWDPSYEQYF. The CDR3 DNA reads TGTGCCAGCAGTCTAGGGTGGGATCCCTCCTACGAGCAGTACTTC.

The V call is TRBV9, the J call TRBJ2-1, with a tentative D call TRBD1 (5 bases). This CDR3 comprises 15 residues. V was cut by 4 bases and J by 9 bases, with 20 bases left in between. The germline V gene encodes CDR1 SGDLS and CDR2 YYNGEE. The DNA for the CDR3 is TGTGCCAGCAGCCCAATGGGTAGTGGGGCGATTGAGCAGTTCTTC. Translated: CASSPMGSGAIEQFF.

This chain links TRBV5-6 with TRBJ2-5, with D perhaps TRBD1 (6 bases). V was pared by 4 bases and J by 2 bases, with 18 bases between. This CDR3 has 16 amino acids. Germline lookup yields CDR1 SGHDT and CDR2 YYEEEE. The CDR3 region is CASSPTETGYQETQYF. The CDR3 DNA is TGTGCCAGCAGCCCCACCGAAACAGGGTATCAAGAGACCCAGTACTTC.

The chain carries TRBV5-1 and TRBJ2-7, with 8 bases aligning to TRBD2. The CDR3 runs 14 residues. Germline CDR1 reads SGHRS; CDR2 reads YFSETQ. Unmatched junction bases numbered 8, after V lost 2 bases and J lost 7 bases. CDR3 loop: CASSFGAGGDEQYF. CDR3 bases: TGCGCCAGCAGCTTTGGCGCGGGGGGCGATGAGCAGTACTTC.

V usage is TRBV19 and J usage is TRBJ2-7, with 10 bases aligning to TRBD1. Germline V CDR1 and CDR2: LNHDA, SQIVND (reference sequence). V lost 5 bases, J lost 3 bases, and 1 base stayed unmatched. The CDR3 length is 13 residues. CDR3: CASSRTGGYEQYF. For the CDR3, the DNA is TGTGCCAGTAGTCGGACAGGGGGCTACGAGCAGTACTTC.

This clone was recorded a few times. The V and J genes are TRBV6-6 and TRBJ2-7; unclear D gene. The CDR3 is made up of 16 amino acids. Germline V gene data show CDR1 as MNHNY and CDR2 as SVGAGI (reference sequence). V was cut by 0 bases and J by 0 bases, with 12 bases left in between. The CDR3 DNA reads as TGTGCCAGCAGTTACTCTCCCCTCACGCCCTCCTACGAGCAGTACTTC. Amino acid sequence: CASSYSPLTPSYEQYF.

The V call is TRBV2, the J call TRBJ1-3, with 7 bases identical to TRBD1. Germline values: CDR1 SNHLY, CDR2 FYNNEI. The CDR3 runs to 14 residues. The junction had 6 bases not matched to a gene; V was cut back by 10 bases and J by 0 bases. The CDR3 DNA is TGTGCCACCAGACAGGGCGACTCTGGAAACACCATATATTTT. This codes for CATRQGDSGNTIYF.

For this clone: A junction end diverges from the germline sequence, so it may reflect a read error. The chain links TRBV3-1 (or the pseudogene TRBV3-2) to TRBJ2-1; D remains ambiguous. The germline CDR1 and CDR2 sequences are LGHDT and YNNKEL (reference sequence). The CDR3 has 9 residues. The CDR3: CASSPPLVF. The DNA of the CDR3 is TGTGCCAGCAGCCCCCCACTCGTCTTC.

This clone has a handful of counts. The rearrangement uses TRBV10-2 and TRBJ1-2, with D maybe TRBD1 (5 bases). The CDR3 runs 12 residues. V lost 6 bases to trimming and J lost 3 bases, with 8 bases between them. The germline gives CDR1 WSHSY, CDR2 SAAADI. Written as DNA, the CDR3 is TGCGCCAGCAGGAGGGACGACTATGGCTACACCTTC. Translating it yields CASRRDDYGYTF.

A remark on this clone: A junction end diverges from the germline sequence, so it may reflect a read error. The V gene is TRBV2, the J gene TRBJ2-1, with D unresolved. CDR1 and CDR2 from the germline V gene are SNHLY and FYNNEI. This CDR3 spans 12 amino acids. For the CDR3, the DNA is TGTGCCAGCCGTGACAATGATAATGAGCAGTTCTTC. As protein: CASRDNDNEQFF.

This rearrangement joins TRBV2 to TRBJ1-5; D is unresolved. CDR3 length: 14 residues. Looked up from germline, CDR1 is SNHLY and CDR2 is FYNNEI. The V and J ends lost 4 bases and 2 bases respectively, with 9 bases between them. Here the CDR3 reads CASSVGMGNQPQHF. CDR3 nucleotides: TGTGCCAGCAGTGTGGGCATGGGCAATCAGCCCCAGCATTTT.

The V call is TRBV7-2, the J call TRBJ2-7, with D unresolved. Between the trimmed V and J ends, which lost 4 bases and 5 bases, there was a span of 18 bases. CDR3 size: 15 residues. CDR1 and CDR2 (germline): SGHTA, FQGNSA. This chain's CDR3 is CASSSKGPVGNEQYF. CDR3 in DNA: TGTGCCAGCAGCTCGAAGGGTCCCGTAGGCAACGAGCAGTACTTC.